Listed here are 5 T cell receptor beta chains from one sample, sequenced in a study of human T cells and chemical hapten exposure. The time point: patch test 3, about 24 weeks after DPC sensitization. Treatment here: therapeutic diphenylcyclopropenone sensitization with weekly scalp DPC. A single record per CDR3 protein comes from TCRdb applying MiXCR to the RACE reads. The data show over 55,000 distinct CDR3 sequences, with 11% seen just once and roughly 1.4% held by the top ten. The sample was whole blood, taken in connection with sensitization to the hapten diphenylcyclopropenone (DPC). These receptors were collected from a woman in her forties or fifties with alopecia areata. Some clones in this sample may be carry-over from other donors' samples.

The gene calls are TRBV6-2 or TRBV6-3 and TRBJ1-1, with a tentative D call TRBD1 (6 bases). V was shortened by 4 bases and J by 13 bases, with 22 bases between the two germline ends. Germline V gives CDR1 MNHEY, CDR2 SVGEGT. CDR3 length: 14 residues. The CDR3 spells CASSSHARQDRIFF. CDR3 nucleotides: TGTGCCAGCAGTTCCCACGCCCGACAGGACCGGATTTTCTTT.

This clonotype showed up just a few times. The V gene is TRBV7-2, the J gene TRBJ1-1, with D maybe TRBD1 (5 bases). The CDR3 consists of 13 residues. V was clipped by 4 bases and J by 1 base, with 7 bases between them. Germline-derived CDR1 and CDR2 are SGHTA and FQGNSA. CDR3: CASSSGQNTEAFF. CDR3 bases: TGTGCCAGCAGCTCCGGACAGAACACTGAAGCTTTCTTT.

The CDR3 sequence is CASSGLTVGQPQHF. The DNA of the CDR3 is TGTGCCAGCAGTGGACTCACGGTCGGGCAGCCCCAGCATTTT. The V and J genes are TRBV2 and TRBJ1-5, with unresolved D. V lost 4 bases and J 7 bases, leaving 14 bases between the germline ends. CDR1 is SNHLY, CDR2 FYNNEI, per germline. The CDR3 length is 14 residues. Drawing the rest from reference TRBV2 and TRBJ1-5, the complete variable domain is EPEVTQTPSHQVTQMGQEVILRCVPISNHLYFYWYRQILGQKVEFLVSFYNNEISEKSEIFDDQFSVERPDGSNFTLKIRSTKLEDSAMYFCASSGLTVGQPQHFGDGTRLSIL.

This clonotype was counted at least ten times. The rearrangement links TRBV7-9 to TRBJ1-5, with D tentatively TRBD1 (6 bases). The CDR3 consists of 14 residues. Trimming shortened V by 3 bases and J by 1 base, and 7 bases separated the two germline ends. Germline loops: CDR1 SEHNR, CDR2 FQNEAQ (reference sequence). CDR3 residues: CASSLQGSNQPQHF. The CDR3 coding sequence is TGTGCCAGCAGCTTGCAGGGGAGCAATCAGCCCCAGCATTTT.

The genes are TRBV5-1 and TRBJ2-5; perhaps TRBD2 as D (6 bases). V shed 3 bases and J shed 1 base, with 10 bases lying between them. The CDR3 is 14 amino acids. Germline V gene data show CDR1 as SGHRS and CDR2 as YFSETQ. The CDR3 DNA reads TGCGCCAGCAGCTACGAGCGGGCCCAAGAGACCCAGTACTTC. Encoded protein: CASSYERAQETQYF.